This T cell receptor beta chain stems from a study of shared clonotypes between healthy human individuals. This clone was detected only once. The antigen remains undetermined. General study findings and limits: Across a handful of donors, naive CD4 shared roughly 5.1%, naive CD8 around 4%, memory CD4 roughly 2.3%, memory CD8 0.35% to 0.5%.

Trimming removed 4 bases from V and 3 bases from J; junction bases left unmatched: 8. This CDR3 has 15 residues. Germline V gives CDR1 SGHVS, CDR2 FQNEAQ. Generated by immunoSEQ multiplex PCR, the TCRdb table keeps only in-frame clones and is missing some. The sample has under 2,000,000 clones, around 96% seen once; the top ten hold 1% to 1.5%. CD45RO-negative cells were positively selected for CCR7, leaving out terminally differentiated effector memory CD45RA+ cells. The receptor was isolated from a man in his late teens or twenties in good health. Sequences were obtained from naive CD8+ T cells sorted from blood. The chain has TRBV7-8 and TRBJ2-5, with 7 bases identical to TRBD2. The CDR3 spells CASSSGLEAEETQYF. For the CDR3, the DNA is TGTGCCAGCAGCTCCGGACTAGAGGCTGAAGAGACCCAGTACTTC.